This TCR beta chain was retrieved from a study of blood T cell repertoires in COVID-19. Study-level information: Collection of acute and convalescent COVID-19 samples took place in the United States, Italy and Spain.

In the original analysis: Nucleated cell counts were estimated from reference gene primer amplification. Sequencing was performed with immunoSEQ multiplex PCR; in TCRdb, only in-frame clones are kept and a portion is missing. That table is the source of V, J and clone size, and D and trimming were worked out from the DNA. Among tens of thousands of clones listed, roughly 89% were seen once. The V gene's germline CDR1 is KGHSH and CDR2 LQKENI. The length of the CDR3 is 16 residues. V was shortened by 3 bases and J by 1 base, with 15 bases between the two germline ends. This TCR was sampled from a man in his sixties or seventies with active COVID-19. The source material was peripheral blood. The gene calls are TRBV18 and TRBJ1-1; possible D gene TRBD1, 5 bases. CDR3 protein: CASSPLYRRRNTEAFF. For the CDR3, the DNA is TGTGCCAGCTCACCCTTATACAGGCGCAGGAACACTGAAGCTTTCTTT.